This is a list of T cell receptor beta chains from one sample in a study of regulatory T cells in long-lasting Graves disease. TCRdb re-derived calls from the multiplex PCR reads in MiXCR, one entry per CDR3 protein. The table has roughly 400,000 distinct CDR3 sequences, over 14% seen once. The same data also went into a second study, on T cells in Graves' hyperthyroidism and ophthalmopathy.

Source: peripheral blood mononuclear cells (PBMCs), taken at new diagnosis, from a patient treated with antithyroid drugs. The receptors here all came from a woman in her thirties or forties with Graves disease. Each CDR3 is given with its conserved first and last residue. D genes are given only for firm matches. The size of a clone is reported for some rows only, either as once, few or many, or as a class for expanded clones.

v_gene	d_gene	abundance	j_gene	CDR3aa	CDR3nt
TRBV4-1	.	few	TRBJ2-3	CASSQDTDTQYF	TGCGCCAGCAGCCAAGACACGGATACGCAGTATTTT
TRBV3-1	.	.	TRBJ2-1	CASSQTRKQFF	TGTGCCAGCAGCCAGACTAGGAAACAGTTCTTC
TRBV7-8	TRBD2	few	TRBJ2-3	CASSFSRAGERDTQYF	TGTGCCAGCAGTTTCAGCCGAGCGGGAGAACGAGATACGCAGTATTTT
TRBV10-2	.	many	TRBJ2-7	CASSGGRSYEQYF	TGCGCCAGCAGTGGCGGGCGCTCCTACGAGCAGTACTTC
TRBV10-2	.	many	TRBJ2-7	CASSAPDSNYEQYF	TGCGCCAGCAGTGCCCCGGACAGTAACTACGAGCAGTACTTC
TRBV28	TRBD1	many	TRBJ2-5	CASSPQGALETQYF	TGTGCCAGCAGTCCGCAGGGGGCTCTGGAGACCCAGTACTTC
TRBV12-3/TRBV12-4	TRBD2	many	TRBJ2-5	CASSFGTSGSRETQYF	TGTGCCAGCAGTTTTGGGACTAGCGGGAGTCGGGAGACCCAGTACTTC
TRBV11-2	.	many	TRBJ2-1	CASSLDHGEVPAQFF	TGTGCCAGCAGCTTAGATCACGGTGAAGTCCCGGCGCAGTTCTTC
TRBV6-1	.	many	TRBJ2-3	CASSHGTPRFLPDTQYF	TGTGCCAGCAGCCATGGGACCCCTCGATTCTTGCCAGATACGCAGTATTTT
TRBV30	TRBD2	many	TRBJ2-7	CAWSLGPSGMTYEQYF	TGTGCCTGGAGTCTCGGGCCTAGCGGGATGACATACGAGCAGTACTTC
TRBV30	TRBD2	few	TRBJ2-2	CAWSVILAGDGGELFF	TGTGCCTGGAGTGTGATACTAGCGGGAGATGGCGGGGAGCTGTTTTTT
TRBV11-3	.	.	TRBJ2-1	CASSFVWGGRDGDEQFF	TGTGCCAGCAGCTTTGTGTGGGGAGGACGGGACGGCGATGAGCAGTTCTTC
TRBV12-3/TRBV12-4	TRBD1	many	TRBJ2-1	CASTKQGGSEQFF	TGTGCCAGCACTAAACAGGGGGGCTCTGAGCAGTTCTTC
TRBV7-3	TRBD1	.	TRBJ2-3	CASSGQGPDTQYF	TGTGCCAGCAGCGGACAGGGCCCAGATACGCAGTATTTT
TRBV20-1	TRBD2	many	TRBJ2-1	CSARARTSGTLDEQFF	TGCAGTGCTAGAGCTCGGACTAGCGGAACCCTGGATGAGCAGTTCTTC
TRBV20-1	TRBD2	.	TRBJ2-7	CSARLPSGRTSYEQYF	TGCAGTGCTAGATTGCCTAGCGGACGAACCTCCTACGAGCAGTACTTC
TRBV20-1	TRBD2	many	TRBJ2-3	CSASLGAGGLTDTQYF	TGCAGTGCTAGTTTGGGCGCGGGAGGGCTTACAGATACGCAGTATTTT
TRBV10-3	TRBD1	many	TRBJ1-4	CASKQGAENEKLFF	TGTGCCAGCAAACAGGGGGCGGAGAATGAAAAACTGTTTTTT
TRBV7-6	.	many	TRBJ2-1	CASSLARGNEQFF	TGTGCCAGCAGCTTAGCCCGGGGCAATGAGCAGTTCTTC
TRBV7-2	TRBD1	many	TRBJ2-7	CASSLAGTGVEQYF	TGTGCCAGCAGCTTAGCGGGGACAGGGGTTGAGCAGTACTTC
TRBV6-1	.	medium-sized	TRBJ1-1	CASRIGQPNTEAFF	TGTGCCAGCAGAATAGGACAGCCGAACACTGAAGCTTTCTTT
TRBV6-1	.	many	TRBJ1-5	CASSGGTFNQPQHF	TGTGCCAGCAGTGGGGGAACCTTCAATCAGCCCCAGCATTTT
TRBV19	.	few	TRBJ1-2	CASSIIVDSLYGYTF	TGTGCCAGTAGTATAATTGTGGACTCGCTCTATGGCTACACCTTC
TRBV5-6	TRBD1	.	TRBJ2-5	CASSRRDRGKTQYF	TGTGCCAGCAGCCGGAGAGACAGGGGAAAGACCCAGTACTTC
TRBV6-2/TRBV6-3	.	many	TRBJ2-3	CASSPTVTSTDTQYF	TGTGCCAGCAGTCCTACAGTCACTAGCACAGATACGCAGTATTTT
TRBV2	.	many	TRBJ1-2	CASSGQVGDGYTF	TGTGCCAGCAGTGGACAGGTTGGGGATGGCTACACCTTC
TRBV13	.	.	TRBJ2-2	CASSSLDDPRNTGELFF	TGTGCCAGCAGCTCCCTCGACGATCCGCGGAACACCGGGGAGCTGTTTTTT
TRBV11-3	.	many	TRBJ1-1	CASSPNLGGSTEAFF	TGTGCCAGCAGCCCCAATTTGGGGGGATCCACTGAAGCTTTCTTT
TRBV6-1	TRBD2	few	TRBJ2-1	CASRPRSGSYNEQFF	TGTGCCAGCAGACCCCGTAGCGGGAGCTACAATGAGCAGTTCTTC
TRBV3-1	.	many	TRBJ1-2	CASSQSRRFGYTF	TGTGCCAGCAGCCAGTCTCGCAGATTTGGCTACACCTTC
TRBV19	TRBD2	many	TRBJ2-7	CASSTRGSGSRHYEQYF	TGTGCCAGTAGTACACGGGGGAGCGGGAGTAGGCACTACGAGCAGTACTTC